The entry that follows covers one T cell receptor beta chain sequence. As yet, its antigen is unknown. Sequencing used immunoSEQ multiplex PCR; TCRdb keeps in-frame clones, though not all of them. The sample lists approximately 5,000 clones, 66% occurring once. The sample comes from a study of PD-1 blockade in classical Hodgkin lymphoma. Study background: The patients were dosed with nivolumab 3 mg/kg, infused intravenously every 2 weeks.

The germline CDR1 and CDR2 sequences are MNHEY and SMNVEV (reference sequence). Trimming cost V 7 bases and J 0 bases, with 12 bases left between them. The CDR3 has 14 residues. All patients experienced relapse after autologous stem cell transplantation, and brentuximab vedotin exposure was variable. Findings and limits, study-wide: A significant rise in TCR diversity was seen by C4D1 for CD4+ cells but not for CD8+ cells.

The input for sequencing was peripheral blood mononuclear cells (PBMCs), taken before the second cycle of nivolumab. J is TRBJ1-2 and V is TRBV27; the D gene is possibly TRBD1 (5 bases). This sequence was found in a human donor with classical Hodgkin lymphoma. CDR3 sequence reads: CASKSGGTNYGYTF. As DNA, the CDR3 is TGTGCCAGCAAATCGGGGGGTACTAACTATGGCTACACCTTC.